This T cell receptor (beta chain) derives from a study of T cell responses to AZD1222 COVID-19 vaccine. Sequenced by immunoSEQ multiplex PCR; TCRdb stores in-frame clones only, minus some. The table lists roughly 110,000 clones, more than 70% of them singletons. This clone showed up just a few times. Its antigen is not identified. The CDR3 has 13 amino acids. Germline-derived CDR1 and CDR2 are GTSNPN and SVGIG (reference sequence). Trimming removed 5 bases from V and 11 bases from J; junction bases left unmatched: 14. Study-level points and caveats: Spike-wide coverage was observed for vaccine-associated CD4 TCRs, with dominant responses at 160-218 and 743-854.

The clonotype comes from an adult in good health. This specimen was peripheral blood, taken on day 0 of AZD1222 vaccination. The V and J genes are TRBV30 and TRBJ1-1; 7 bases are shared with TRBD1. This CDR3 reads CAWGRDRVGGAFF. The CDR3 region has the DNA TGTGCCTGGGGGCGAGACAGGGTGGGAGGGGCTTTCTTT.